This record covers a single T cell receptor (beta chain). These data belong to a study of blood T cell repertoires in COVID-19. This table comes from immunoSEQ multiplex PCR, and its TCRdb copy is limited to in-frame clones, with some not included. The table includes roughly 280,000 clones, roughly 87% detected once. The CDR3 is made up of 14 amino acids. The germline V gene encodes CDR1 SGHDT and CDR2 YYEEEE. The V gene end was trimmed by 4 bases and the J gene end by 7 bases; junction bases not matched to a gene: 7. This clonotype was sampled from a woman between 50 and 59 years old who had recovered from COVID-19. Sequencing was carried out using peripheral blood. This chain joins TRBV5-6 and TRBJ2-2; TRBD1 matches 7 bases. CDR3 residues: CASSLIQGVGELFF. CDR3 sequence (DNA): TGTGCCAGCAGCCTAATCCAGGGGGTCGGGGAGCTGTTTTTT.